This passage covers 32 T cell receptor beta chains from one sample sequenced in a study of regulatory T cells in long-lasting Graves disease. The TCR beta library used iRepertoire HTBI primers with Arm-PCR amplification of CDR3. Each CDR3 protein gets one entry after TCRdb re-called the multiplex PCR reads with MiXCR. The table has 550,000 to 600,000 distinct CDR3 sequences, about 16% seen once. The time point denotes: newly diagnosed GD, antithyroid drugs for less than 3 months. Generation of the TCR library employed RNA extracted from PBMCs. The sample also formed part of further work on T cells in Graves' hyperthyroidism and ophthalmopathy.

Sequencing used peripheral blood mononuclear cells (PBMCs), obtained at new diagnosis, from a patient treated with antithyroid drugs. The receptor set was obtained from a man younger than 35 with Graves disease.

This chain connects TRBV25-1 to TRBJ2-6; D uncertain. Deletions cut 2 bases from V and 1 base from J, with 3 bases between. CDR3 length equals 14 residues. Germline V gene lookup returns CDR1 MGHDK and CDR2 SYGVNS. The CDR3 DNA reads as TGTGCCAGCAGTGAACAGTCTGGGGCCAACGTCCTGACTTTC. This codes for CASSEQSGANVLTF.

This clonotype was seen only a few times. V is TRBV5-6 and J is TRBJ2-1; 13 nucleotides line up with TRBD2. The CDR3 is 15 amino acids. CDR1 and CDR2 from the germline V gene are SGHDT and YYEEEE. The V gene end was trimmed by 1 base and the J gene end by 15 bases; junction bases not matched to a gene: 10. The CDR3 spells CASSLSTSGRGVAFF. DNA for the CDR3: TGTGCCAGCAGCTTGAGTACTAGCGGGAGGGGTGTAGCGTTCTTC.

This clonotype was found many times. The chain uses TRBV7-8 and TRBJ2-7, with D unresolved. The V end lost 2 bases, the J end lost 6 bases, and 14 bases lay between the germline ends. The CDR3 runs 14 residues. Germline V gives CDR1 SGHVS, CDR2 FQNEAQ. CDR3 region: CASSLMGNRPEQYF. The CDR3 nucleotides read TGTGCCAGCAGCTTAATGGGGAACAGACCCGAGCAGTACTTC.

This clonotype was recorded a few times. CDR3 sequence reads: CASSFKRGDSAYNYGYTF. CDR3 sequence (DNA): TGCGCCAGCAGCTTTAAGCGTGGGGACAGCGCCTATAACTATGGCTACACCTTC. The chain carries TRBV5-1 and TRBJ1-2, with 7 bases that match TRBD1. Germline V gene data show CDR1 as SGHRS and CDR2 as YFSETQ. Unmatched junction bases numbered 14, after V lost 2 bases and J lost 1 base. CDR3 length: 18 amino acids.

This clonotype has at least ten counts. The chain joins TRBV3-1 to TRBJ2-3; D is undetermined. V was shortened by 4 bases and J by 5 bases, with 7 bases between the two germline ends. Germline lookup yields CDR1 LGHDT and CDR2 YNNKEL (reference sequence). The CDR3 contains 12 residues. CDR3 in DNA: TGTGCCAGCAGCCCAACCGGAGATACGCAGTATTTT. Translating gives CASSPTGDTQYF.

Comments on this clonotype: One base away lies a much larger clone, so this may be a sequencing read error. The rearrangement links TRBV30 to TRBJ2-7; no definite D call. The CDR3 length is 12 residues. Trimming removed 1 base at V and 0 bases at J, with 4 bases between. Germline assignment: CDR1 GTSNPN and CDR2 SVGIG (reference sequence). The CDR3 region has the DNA TGTGCCTGGAGTGACACCTCCTACGAGCAGTACTTC. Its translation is CAWSDTSYEQYF.

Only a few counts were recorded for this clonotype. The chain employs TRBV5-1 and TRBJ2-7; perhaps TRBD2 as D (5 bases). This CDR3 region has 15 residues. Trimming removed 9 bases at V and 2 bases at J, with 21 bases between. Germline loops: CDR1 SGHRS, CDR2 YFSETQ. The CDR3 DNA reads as TGCGCCACCTACCAAAGAGGCGGGCCGCCCTACGAGCAGTACTTC. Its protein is CATYQRGGPPYEQYF.

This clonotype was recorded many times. As DNA, the CDR3 is TGTGCCTGGAGTTGGATCCTACACCCGTCGATGACCGGGGAGCTGTTTTTT. Its translation: CAWSWILHPSMTGELFF. The chain links TRBV30 to TRBJ2-2; D call uncertain. V lost 2 bases, J lost 5 bases, and 21 bases lay in between. Germline CDR1 is GTSNPN and CDR2 is SVGIG (reference sequence). The CDR3 runs 17 residues.

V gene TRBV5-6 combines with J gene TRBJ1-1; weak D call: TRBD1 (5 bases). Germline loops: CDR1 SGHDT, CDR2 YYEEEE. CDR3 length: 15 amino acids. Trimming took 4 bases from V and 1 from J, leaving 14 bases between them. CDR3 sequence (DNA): TGTGCCAGCAGCGCTTTACAGGAGGGGAACACTGAAGCTTTCTTT. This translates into CASSALQEGNTEAFF. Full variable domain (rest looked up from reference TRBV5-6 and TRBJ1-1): DAGVTQSPTHLIKTRGQQVTLRCSPKSGHDTVSWYQQALGQGPQFIFQYYEEEERQRGNFPDRFSGHQFPNYSSELNVNALLLGDSALYLCASSALQEGNTEAFFGQGTRLTVV.

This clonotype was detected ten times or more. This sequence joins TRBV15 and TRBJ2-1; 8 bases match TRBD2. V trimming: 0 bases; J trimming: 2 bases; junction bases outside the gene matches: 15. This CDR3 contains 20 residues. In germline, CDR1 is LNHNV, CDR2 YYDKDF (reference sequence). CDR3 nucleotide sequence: TGTGCCACCAGCAGAGATGGGGGACTAGATCGTCGACGCCCCTACAATGAGCAGTTCTTC. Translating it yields CATSRDGGLDRRRPYNEQFF.

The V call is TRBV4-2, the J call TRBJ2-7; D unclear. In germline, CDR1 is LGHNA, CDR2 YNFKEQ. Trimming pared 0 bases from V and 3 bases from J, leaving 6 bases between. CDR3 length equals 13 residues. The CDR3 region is CASSQDSDYEQYF. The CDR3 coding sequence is TGTGCCAGCAGCCAAGATTCGGACTACGAGCAGTACTTC.

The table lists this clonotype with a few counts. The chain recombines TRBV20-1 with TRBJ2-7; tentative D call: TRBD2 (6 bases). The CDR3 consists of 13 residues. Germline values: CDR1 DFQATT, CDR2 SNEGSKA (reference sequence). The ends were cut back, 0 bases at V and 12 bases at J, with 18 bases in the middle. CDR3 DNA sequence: TGCAGTGCTAGAGAAGAAAGGGTGGGAGGTCGGTACTTC. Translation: CSAREERVGGRYF.

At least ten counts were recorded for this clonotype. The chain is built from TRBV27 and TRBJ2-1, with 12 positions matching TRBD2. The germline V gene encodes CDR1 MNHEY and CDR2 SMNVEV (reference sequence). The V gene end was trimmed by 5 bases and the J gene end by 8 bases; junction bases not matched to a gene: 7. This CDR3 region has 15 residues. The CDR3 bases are TGTGCCAGCAGTAAACTAGCGGGAGGATGGTATGAGCAGTTCTTC. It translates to CASSKLAGGWYEQFF.

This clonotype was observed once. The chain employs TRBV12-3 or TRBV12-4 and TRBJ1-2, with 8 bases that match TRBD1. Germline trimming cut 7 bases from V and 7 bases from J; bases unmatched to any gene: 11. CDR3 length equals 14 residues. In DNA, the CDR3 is TGTGCCAGCACCATTCCCGGACAGGGAATTGGCTACACCTTC. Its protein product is CASTIPGQGIGYTF.

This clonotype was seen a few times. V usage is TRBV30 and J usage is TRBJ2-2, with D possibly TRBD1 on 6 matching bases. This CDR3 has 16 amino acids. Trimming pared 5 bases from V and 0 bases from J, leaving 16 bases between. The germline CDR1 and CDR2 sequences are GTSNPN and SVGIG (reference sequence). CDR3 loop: CAWDGWGQSNTGELFF. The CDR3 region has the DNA TGTGCCTGGGACGGGTGGGGGCAGTCGAACACCGGGGAGCTGTTTTTT.

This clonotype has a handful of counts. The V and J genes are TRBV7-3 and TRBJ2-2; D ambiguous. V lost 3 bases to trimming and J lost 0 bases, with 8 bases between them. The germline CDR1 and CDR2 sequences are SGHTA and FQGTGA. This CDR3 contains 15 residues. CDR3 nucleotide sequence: TGTGCCAGCAGCTTCTCCTTAGCGAACACCGGGGAGCTGTTTTTT. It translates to CASSFSLANTGELFF.

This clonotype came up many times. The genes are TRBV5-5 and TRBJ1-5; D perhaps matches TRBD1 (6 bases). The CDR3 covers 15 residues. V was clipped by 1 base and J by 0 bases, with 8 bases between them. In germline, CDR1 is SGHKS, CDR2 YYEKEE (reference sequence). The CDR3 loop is CASSLMTGSNQPQHF. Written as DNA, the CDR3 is TGTGCCAGCAGCTTGATGACAGGTAGCAATCAGCCCCAGCATTTT.

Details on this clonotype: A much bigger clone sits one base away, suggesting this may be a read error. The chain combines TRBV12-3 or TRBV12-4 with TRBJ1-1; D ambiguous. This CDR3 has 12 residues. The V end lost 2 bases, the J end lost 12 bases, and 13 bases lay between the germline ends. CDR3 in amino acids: CASSLFSAGTFF. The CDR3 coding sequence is TGTGCCAGCAGTTTATTTTCTGCGGGGACTTTCTTT.

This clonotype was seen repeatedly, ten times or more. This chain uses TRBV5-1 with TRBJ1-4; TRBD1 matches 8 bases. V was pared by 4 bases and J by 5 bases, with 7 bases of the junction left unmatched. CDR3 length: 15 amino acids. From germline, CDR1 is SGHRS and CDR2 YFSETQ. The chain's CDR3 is CASSISGTGNEKLFF. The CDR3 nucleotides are TGCGCCAGCAGCATCTCCGGGACAGGAAATGAAAAACTGTTTTTT.

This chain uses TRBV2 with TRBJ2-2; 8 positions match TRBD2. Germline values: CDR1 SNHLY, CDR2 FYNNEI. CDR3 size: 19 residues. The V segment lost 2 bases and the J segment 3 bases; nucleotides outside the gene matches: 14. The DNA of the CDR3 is TGTGCCAGCAGTGAAAGTTTAGGCGGGGGGCGGTGGTACACCGGGGAGCTGTTTTTT. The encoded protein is CASSESLGGGRWYTGELFF.

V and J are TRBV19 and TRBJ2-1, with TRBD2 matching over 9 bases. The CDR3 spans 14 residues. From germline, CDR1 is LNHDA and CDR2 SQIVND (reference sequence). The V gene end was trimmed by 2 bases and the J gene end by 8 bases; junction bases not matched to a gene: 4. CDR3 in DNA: TGTGCCAGTAGTATACTTAGCGGGAGCTATGAGCAGTTCTTC. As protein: CASSILSGSYEQFF. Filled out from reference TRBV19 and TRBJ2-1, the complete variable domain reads DGGITQSPKYLFRKEGQNVTLSCEQNLNHDAMYWYRQDPGQGLRLIYYSQIVNDFQKGDIAEGYSVSREKKESFPLTVTSAQKNPTAFYLCASSILSGSYEQFFGPGTRLTVL.

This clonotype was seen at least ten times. The CDR3 region has the DNA TGCGCCAGCAGTGACGCGCTAGCCGGGTCCGGAACGCAGTATTTT. It codes for CASSDALAGSGTQYF. This chain uses TRBV10-2 with TRBJ2-3, with TRBD2 as a possible D gene (5 bases). The germline V gene encodes CDR1 WSHSY and CDR2 SAAADI. This CDR3 is 15 amino acids long. V lost 3 bases and J 9 bases, leaving 19 bases between the germline ends.

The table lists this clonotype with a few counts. The CDR3: CATSTVGAGQPQHF. The CDR3 DNA is TGTGCCACCAGCACGGTCGGTGCTGGTCAGCCCCAGCATTTT. The V call is TRBV15, the J call TRBJ1-5; D unclear. This CDR3 comprises 14 residues. Germline CDR1 LNHNV, CDR2 YYDKDF (reference sequence). Trimming left V 4 bases short and J 6 bases short, with 13 bases between.

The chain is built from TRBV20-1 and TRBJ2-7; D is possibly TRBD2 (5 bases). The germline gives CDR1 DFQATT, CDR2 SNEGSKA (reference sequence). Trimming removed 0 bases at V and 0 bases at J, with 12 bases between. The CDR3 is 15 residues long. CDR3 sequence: CSARDMRALSYEQYF. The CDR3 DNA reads TGCAGTGCTAGAGATATGAGGGCTCTCTCCTACGAGCAGTACTTC.

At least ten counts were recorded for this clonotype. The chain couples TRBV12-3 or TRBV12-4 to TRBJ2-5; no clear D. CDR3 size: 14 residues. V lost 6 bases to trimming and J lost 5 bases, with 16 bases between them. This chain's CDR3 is CASSLDPSGETQYF. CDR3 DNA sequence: TGTGCCAGCAGCCTAGACCCCTCCGGGGAGACCCAGTACTTC.

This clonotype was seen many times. This CDR3 is CASSPPEGLGTEAFF. In DNA, the CDR3 is TGTGCCAGCTCACCACCGGAGGGCTTGGGCACTGAAGCTTTCTTT. The chain carries TRBV18 and TRBJ1-1; D unclear. The CDR3 is made up of 15 amino acids. Germline V gene sequence: CDR1 KGHSH, CDR2 LQKENI. V was clipped by 0 bases and J by 4 bases, with 12 bases between them.

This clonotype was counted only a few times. The CDR3 nucleotides read TGTGCCAGCAGAGGACAGTCCAATTTCTATAATTCACCCCTCCACTTT. This encodes CASRGQSNFYNSPLHF. This chain joins TRBV27 and TRBJ1-6; D possibly corresponds to TRBD1 (6 bases). Per the germline V gene, CDR1 is MNHEY and CDR2 is SMNVEV (reference sequence). The CDR3 runs to 16 residues. The V end lost 6 bases, the J end lost 3 bases, and 15 bases lay between the germline ends.

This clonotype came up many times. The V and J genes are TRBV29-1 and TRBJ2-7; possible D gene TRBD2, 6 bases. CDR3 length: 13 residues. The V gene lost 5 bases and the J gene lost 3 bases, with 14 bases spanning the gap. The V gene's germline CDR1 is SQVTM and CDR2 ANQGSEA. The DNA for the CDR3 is TGCAGCGTTATAATGGCGGGGCACTACGAGCAGTACTTC. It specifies CSVIMAGHYEQYF.

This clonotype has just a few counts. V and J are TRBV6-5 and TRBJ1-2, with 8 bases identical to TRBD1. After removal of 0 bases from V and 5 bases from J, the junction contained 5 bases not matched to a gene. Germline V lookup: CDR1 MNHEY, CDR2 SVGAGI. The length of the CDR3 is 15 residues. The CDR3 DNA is TGTGCCAGCAGTTACTCCAGGGGGCACTCTTATGGCTACACCTTC. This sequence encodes CASSYSRGHSYGYTF.

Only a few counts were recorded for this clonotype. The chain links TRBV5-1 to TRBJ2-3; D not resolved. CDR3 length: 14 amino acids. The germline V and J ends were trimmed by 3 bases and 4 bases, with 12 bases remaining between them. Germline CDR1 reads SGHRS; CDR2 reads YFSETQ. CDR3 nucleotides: TGCGCCAGCAGCTCCGACCCTTCGTCAGATACGCAGTATTTT. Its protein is CASSSDPSSDTQYF.

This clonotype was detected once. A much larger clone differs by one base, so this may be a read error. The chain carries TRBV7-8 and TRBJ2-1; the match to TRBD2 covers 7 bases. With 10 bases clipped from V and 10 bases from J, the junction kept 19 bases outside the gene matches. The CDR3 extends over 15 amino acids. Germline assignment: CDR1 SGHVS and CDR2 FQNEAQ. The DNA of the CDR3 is TGTGCCACCCATCCTAGCCGGGACTACACCAAAGAGCAGTTCTTC. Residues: CATHPSRDYTKEQFF.

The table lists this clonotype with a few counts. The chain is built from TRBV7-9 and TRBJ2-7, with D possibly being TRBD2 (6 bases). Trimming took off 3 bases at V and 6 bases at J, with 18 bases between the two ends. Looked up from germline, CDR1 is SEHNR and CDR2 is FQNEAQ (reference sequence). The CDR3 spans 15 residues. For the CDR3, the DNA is TGTGCCAGCAGCTTCCTTGACGCGGGACCGGGCGAGCAGTACTTC. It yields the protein CASSFLDAGPGEQYF.